Each of the 31 T cell receptor beta chains below was sequenced from the same sample in a study of molecular identifiers for immune sequencing clone quantification. TCRdb re-called the PCR reads with MiXCR, one entry per CDR3 protein. The data show about 40,000 distinct CDR3 sequences, around 18% seen once. The sequenced sample was naive CD8+ T cells from blood, with Jurkat cell RNA spiked in. Subset noted: FACS-sorted CD8+CD4-CCR7+CD45RA+ naive T cells. These receptor sequences come from a human donor in good health. Some libraries in this study had Jurkat cell RNA spiked in.

This clonotype was counted ten times or more. This chain links TRBV5-6 with TRBJ2-7; a weak D match, TRBD1 (6 bases). The CDR3 runs 13 residues. From germline, CDR1 is SGHDT and CDR2 YYEEEE. V lost 4 bases to trimming and J lost 1 base, with 9 bases between them. The CDR3 bases are TGTGCCAGCAGCGCTGGACAGTCCTACGAGCAGTACTTC. This sequence encodes CASSAGQSYEQYF.

This clonotype was detected a few times. The chain employs TRBV20-1 and TRBJ2-4; TRBD2 matches 14 bases. Germline V gene lookup returns CDR1 DFQATT and CDR2 SNEGSKA (reference sequence). V shed 0 bases and J 1 base; nucleotides not matched to a gene: 14. This CDR3 is built from 21 residues. For the CDR3, the DNA is TGCAGTGCTAGAGATCCCCAAGGACTAGCGGGAGGTCAAGGGGCCAAAAACATTCAGTACTTC. Translation gives CSARDPQGLAGGQGAKNIQYF.

This clonotype was seen more than once but under ten times. The V gene is TRBV27, the J gene TRBJ2-2; D gene unclear. The CDR3 is 14 residues long. V lost 3 bases to trimming and J lost 5 bases, with 10 bases between them. CDR1 is MNHEY, CDR2 SMNVEV, per germline (reference sequence). The CDR3 protein is CASSFLAGTGELFF. CDR3 sequence (DNA): TGTGCCAGCAGTTTCTTAGCTGGGACCGGGGAGCTGTTTTTT.

This clonotype was detected ten times or more. The rearrangement links TRBV29-1 to TRBJ2-1; D remains ambiguous. Per the germline V gene, CDR1 is SQVTM and CDR2 is ANQGSEA. V was pared by 5 bases and J by 5 bases, with 4 bases between. CDR3 size: 10 residues. CDR3 DNA sequence: TGCAGCGTTTTTCACAATGAGCAGTTCTTC. Protein sequence: CSVFHNEQFF.

This clonotype was observed a few times. The chain recombines TRBV6-2 or TRBV6-3 with TRBJ2-5; D not resolved. Germline CDR1 and CDR2: MNHEY and SVGEGT. This CDR3 spans 15 amino acids. Trimming removed 6 bases from V and 3 bases from J, with 17 bases in between. The CDR3 DNA is TGTGCCAGCAGACCCCTGACGGGCAGAGAAGAGACCCAGTACTTC. This encodes CASRPLTGREETQYF.

In its sample, this clonotype was seen many times. The V gene is TRBV7-2, the J gene TRBJ2-3; 8 positions agree with TRBD2. V gave up 3 bases and J gave up 3 bases; unmatched junction bases: 5. Per the germline V gene, CDR1 is SGHTA and CDR2 is FQGNSA. This CDR3 region has 15 residues. As DNA, the CDR3 is TGTGCCAGCAGCTTGACTAGCGATTTGACAGATACGCAGTATTTT. Protein product: CASSLTSDLTDTQYF.

This clonotype was recorded many times. The V and J genes are TRBV13 and TRBJ2-7, with D tentatively TRBD1 (6 bases). The V end lost 6 bases, the J end lost 0 bases, and 12 bases lay between the germline ends. In germline, CDR1 is PRHDT, CDR2 FYEKMQ (reference sequence). The CDR3 has 14 residues. The CDR3 coding sequence is TGTGCCAGCAGGAGCGACAGGAGCTCCTACGAGCAGTACTTC. Translation: CASRSDRSSYEQYF.

The sample holds many counts of this clonotype. This rearrangement joins TRBV14 to TRBJ2-7; the D gene is possibly TRBD2 (5 bases). Per the germline V gene, CDR1 is SGHDN and CDR2 is FVKESK. The germline V and J ends were trimmed by 5 bases and 3 bases, with 23 bases remaining between them. The CDR3 runs 17 residues. The CDR3 DNA reads TGTGCCAGCAGCTCCGAGGGCGTAGGACTTTTATACTACGAGCAGTACTTC. Translated, it gives CASSSEGVGLLYYEQYF.

The CDR3 DNA is TGTGCCAGCAGTGAACTAGCGGGGGCAGATACGCAGTATTTT. This sequence encodes CASSELAGADTQYF. The V call is TRBV2, the J call TRBJ2-3, with 10 nucleotides matching TRBD2. The trim removed 2 bases at V and 4 bases at J, leaving 0 bases unmatched. The germline CDR1 and CDR2 sequences are SNHLY and FYNNEI. The CDR3 runs to 14 residues.

In its sample, this clonotype was seen many times. This chain joins TRBV28 and TRBJ2-2; 9 nucleotides line up with TRBD1. V shed 5 bases and J 6 bases; nucleotides not matched to a gene: 7. This CDR3 has 15 residues. Germline V CDR1 and CDR2: MDHEN, SYDVKM. The CDR3 region is CASSNRGLGPGELFF. DNA of the CDR3: TGTGCCAGCAGTAACAGGGGGCTTGGGCCCGGGGAGCTGTTTTTT.

The table lists this clonotype with many counts. The CDR3 DNA follows: TGCGCCAGCAGCCAATCAAACACCGGGGAGCTGTTTTTT. It is translated as CASSQSNTGELFF. This chain links TRBV4-1 with TRBJ2-2; D call uncertain. V was trimmed by 2 bases and J by 2 bases, leaving 3 bases between them. The germline V gene encodes CDR1 MGHRA and CDR2 YSYEKL. This CDR3 region has 13 residues.

This clonotype was observed many times. This chain uses TRBV4-1 with TRBJ2-2; TRBD2 aligns across 7 bases. CDR3 length: 14 amino acids. With V trimmed by 4 bases and J by 6 bases, 5 bases remained unmatched. Germline CDR1 is MGHRA and CDR2 is YSYEKL. The CDR3 spells CASSPWTRPGELFF. The CDR3 nucleotides read TGCGCCAGCAGCCCCTGGACTAGACCCGGGGAGCTGTTTTTT.

This clonotype appeared many times. V usage is TRBV5-1 and J usage is TRBJ2-2; D not resolved. From germline, CDR1 is SGHRS and CDR2 YFSETQ. The CDR3 has 14 residues. Trimming took 0 bases from V and 1 from J, leaving 4 bases between them. The CDR3 nucleotides are TGCGCCAGCAGCTTGGCTCAGAACACCGGGGAGCTGTTTTTT. Protein sequence: CASSLAQNTGELFF.

This clonotype was picked up many times. The chain combines TRBV9 with TRBJ2-5, with D perhaps matching TRBD2 (5 bases). Trimming removed 4 bases from V and 5 bases from J, with 15 bases in between. The CDR3 has 14 residues. Germline lookup yields CDR1 SGDLS and CDR2 YYNGEE. The CDR3 spells CASSPEGETETQYF. CDR3 DNA: TGTGCCAGCAGCCCAGAGGGTGAGACGGAGACCCAGTACTTC. Complete variable domain (other parts from reference TRBV9 and TRBJ2-5): DSGVTQTPKHLITATGQRVTLRCSPRSGDLSVYWYQQSLDQGLQFLIQYYNGEERAKGNILERFSAQQFPDLHSELNLSSLELGDSALYFCASSPEGETETQYFGPGTRLLVL.

This clonotype was seen repeatedly, ten times or more. The rearrangement uses TRBV19 and TRBJ2-1; D possibly corresponds to TRBD2 (5 bases). The CDR3 totals 15 residues. CDR1 LNHDA and CDR2 SQIVND come from the germline V gene (reference sequence). Trimming cost V 4 bases and J 5 bases, with 15 bases left between them. The CDR3 DNA reads TGTGCCAGTAGTACCGCCGGGATCCCAAACAATGAGCAGTTCTTC. This encodes CASSTAGIPNNEQFF.

Note on this clonotype: This may stem from a read error, because a much larger clone lies one nucleotide away. The rearrangement links TRBV9 to TRBJ1-1; D call uncertain. CDR1 SGDLS and CDR2 YYNGEE come from the germline V gene. CDR3 size: 13 residues. DNA for the CDR3: TGTGTCAGCAGCGTAGGAGAGGGATCGGGAGCTTTCTTT. This codes for CVSSVGEGSGAFF.

This clonotype was observed many times. V usage is TRBV3-1 and J usage is TRBJ2-1; 10 bases are a match to TRBD2. This CDR3 has 17 residues. Germline CDR1 reads LGHDT; CDR2 reads YNNKEL (reference sequence). V trimming: 0 bases; J trimming: 8 bases; junction bases outside the gene matches: 10. The CDR3 sequence: CASSQERPSGRSYEQFF. CDR3 bases: TGTGCCAGCAGCCAAGAAAGGCCTAGCGGGAGATCCTATGAGCAGTTCTTC.

This clonotype was recorded many times. The rearrangement joins TRBV4-3 to TRBJ2-1; the match to TRBD2 covers 9 bases. Trimming cost V 0 bases and J 6 bases; bases outside gene matches: 15. Germline V gene lookup returns CDR1 LGHNA and CDR2 YSLEER. CDR3 length equals 19 residues. CDR3 in amino acids: CASSQDVSGRFRISNEQFF. The CDR3, as DNA: TGCGCCAGCAGCCAAGATGTGAGCGGGAGGTTTAGGATAAGCAATGAGCAGTTCTTC.

This clonotype was seen ten or more times. This chain links TRBV13 with TRBJ2-5, with D possibly called TRBD1 or TRBD2 (5 bases each). This CDR3 has 15 amino acids. V was shortened by 5 bases and J by 1 base, with 14 bases between the two germline ends. CDR1 PRHDT and CDR2 FYEKMQ come from the germline V gene (reference sequence). This CDR3 reads CASSGGRQAQETQYF. The CDR3 nucleotides are TGTGCCAGCAGCGGGGGACGCCAGGCCCAAGAGACCCAGTACTTC. The variable domain in full, completed from reference TRBV13 and TRBJ2-5, reads AAGVIQSPRHLIKEKRETATLKCYPIPRHDTVYWYQQGPGQDPQFLISFYEKMQSDKGSIPDRFSAQQFSDYHSELNMSSLELGDSALYFCASSGGRQAQETQYFGPGTRLLVL.

This clonotype was seen at least ten times. V and J are TRBV7-8 and TRBJ2-5, with 12 positions matching TRBD2. After removal of 5 bases from V and 3 bases from J, the junction contained 4 bases not matched to a gene. Per the germline V gene, CDR1 is SGHVS and CDR2 is FQNEAQ. The CDR3 runs to 15 residues. The CDR3 DNA reads TGTGCCAGCAGCCGGAGGACTAGCGGGAAAGAGACCCAGTACTTC. It yields the protein CASSRRTSGKETQYF. The full variable domain, its missing parts supplied by reference TRBV7-8 and TRBJ2-5, is GAGVSQSPRYKVAKRGQDVALRCDPISGHVSLFWYQQALGQGPEFLTYFQNEAQLDKSGLPSDRFFAERPEGSVSTLKIQRTQQEDSAVYLCASSRRTSGKETQYFGPGTRLLVL.

This clonotype appeared a few times. The rearrangement links TRBV2 to TRBJ1-2; D unresolved. CDR1 is SNHLY, CDR2 FYNNEI, per germline. The CDR3 is made up of 13 amino acids. V was shortened by 6 bases and J by 4 bases, with 12 bases between the two germline ends. Here the CDR3 reads CASSLRDFYGYTF. Written as DNA, the CDR3 is TGTGCCAGCAGCCTCCGAGACTTCTATGGCTACACCTTC.

This clonotype was seen repeatedly, ten times or more. The CDR3 here is CASSFQGVMNTEAFF. DNA of the CDR3: TGTGCCAGCAGTTTCCAAGGGGTTATGAACACTGAAGCTTTCTTT. The chain recombines TRBV27 with TRBJ1-1, with TRBD1 as a possible D gene (5 bases). This CDR3 is 15 amino acids long. CDR1 is MNHEY and CDR2 is SMNVEV in the germline V gene (reference sequence). V gave up 3 bases and J gave up 0 bases, with 11 bases separating them.

This clonotype was seen ten or more times. This rearrangement joins TRBV27 to TRBJ2-1; 8 bases match TRBD2. Germline V gene data show CDR1 as MNHEY and CDR2 as SMNVEV (reference sequence). V lost 6 bases, J lost 5 bases, and 3 bases stayed unmatched. The CDR3 loop spans 13 amino acids. This chain's CDR3 is CASSPGGNNEQFF. The CDR3 coding sequence is TGTGCCAGCAGCCCGGGAGGGAACAATGAGCAGTTCTTC.

This clonotype was detected many times. This chain joins TRBV4-3 and TRBJ2-1; 7 bases line up with TRBD2. Germline-derived CDR1 and CDR2 are LGHNA and YSLEER. The CDR3 contains 15 residues. The V and J ends lost 4 bases and 0 bases, in that order; junction bases with no gene match: 3. Here the CDR3 reads CASSPSGSSYNEQFF. In DNA, the CDR3 is TGCGCCAGCAGCCCTAGCGGAAGCTCCTACAATGAGCAGTTCTTC.

This clonotype was counted many times. This chain uses TRBV5-1 with TRBJ2-5; D gene uncertain. The CDR3 extends over 13 amino acids. Looked up from germline, CDR1 is SGHRS and CDR2 is YFSETQ. The V gene lost 0 bases and the J gene lost 5 bases, with 8 bases spanning the gap. This CDR3 reads CASSLAGSETQYF. DNA for the CDR3: TGCGCCAGCAGCTTGGCCGGTTCGGAGACCCAGTACTTC.

This clonotype was counted a few times. The chain employs TRBV5-1 and TRBJ2-1, with a tentative D call TRBD2 (6 bases). The V end was cut by 4 bases, the J end by 5 bases, with 16 bases between. This CDR3 spans 15 amino acids. The germline gives CDR1 SGHRS, CDR2 YFSETQ. The CDR3 reads CASSRLGLLDNEQFF. CDR3 sequence (DNA): TGCGCCAGCAGCCGCCTGGGACTCCTTGACAATGAGCAGTTCTTC. Full variable domain (missing parts from reference TRBV5-1 and TRBJ2-1): KAGVTQTPRYLIKTRGQQVTLSCSPISGHRSVSWYQQTPGQGLQFLFEYFSETQRNKGNFPGRFSGRQFSNSRSEMNVSTLELGDSALYLCASSRLGLLDNEQFFGPGTRLTVL.

Points on this clonotype: This clone may be a read error of a much larger clone one base away. This chain links TRBV7-6 with TRBJ2-5; TRBD2 agrees at 7 bases. Germline V gives CDR1 SGHVS, CDR2 FNYEAQ. CDR3 length: 17 residues. Trimming took 6 bases from V and 13 from J; bases not matched to a gene: 26. CDR3 sequence (DNA): TGTGCCAGCAGTCGTAGCCAGGATGGGACTACAAGAGAGGCCCGGTACTTC. This codes for CASSRSQDGTTREARYF.

This clonotype has ten or more counts. The chain recombines TRBV9 with TRBJ2-1, with D maybe TRBD2 (6 bases). Trimming left V 0 bases short and J 6 bases short, with 10 bases between. CDR1 is SGDLS and CDR2 is YYNGEE in the germline V gene. The CDR3 extends over 14 amino acids. The CDR3 nucleotides are TGTGCCAGCAGCGTAGCTGGAGGGGTCAATGAGCAGTTCTTC. Its protein product is CASSVAGGVNEQFF. Complete variable domain (other parts from reference TRBV9 and TRBJ2-1): DSGVTQTPKHLITATGQRVTLRCSPRSGDLSVYWYQQSLDQGLQFLIQYYNGEERAKGNILERFSAQQFPDLHSELNLSSLELGDSALYFCASSVAGGVNEQFFGPGTRLTVL.

This clonotype was counted many times. This chain links TRBV12-3 or TRBV12-4 with TRBJ2-1; TRBD2 matches 14 bases. The V and J ends lost 5 bases and 0 bases, in that order; junction bases with no gene match: 0. This CDR3 has 16 residues. The CDR3 region is CASSGTSGSSYNEQFF. CDR3 sequence (DNA): TGTGCCAGCAGTGGGACTAGCGGGAGCTCCTACAATGAGCAGTTCTTC.

This clonotype showed up many times. The chain carries TRBV11-2 and TRBJ2-3; 8 nucleotides align to TRBD1. Germline V gene lookup returns CDR1 SGHAT and CDR2 FQNNGV. The CDR3 is 14 residues long. J gave up 6 bases and V 1 base, and 3 bases lay outside the gene matches. The chain's CDR3 is CASSLGTGPDTQYF. The CDR3 coding sequence is TGTGCCAGCAGCTTAGGGACAGGGCCGGATACGCAGTATTTT.

The chain links TRBV9 to TRBJ2-1, with 8 nucleotides matching TRBD2. The junction had 4 bases not matched to a gene; V was cut back by 2 bases and J by 3 bases. The CDR3 is 15 residues long. Germline V gene lookup returns CDR1 SGDLS and CDR2 YYNGEE. The CDR3 loop reads CASSVSGRDYNEQFF. CDR3 nucleotide sequence: TGTGCCAGCAGCGTTTCCGGGAGGGACTACAATGAGCAGTTCTTC.